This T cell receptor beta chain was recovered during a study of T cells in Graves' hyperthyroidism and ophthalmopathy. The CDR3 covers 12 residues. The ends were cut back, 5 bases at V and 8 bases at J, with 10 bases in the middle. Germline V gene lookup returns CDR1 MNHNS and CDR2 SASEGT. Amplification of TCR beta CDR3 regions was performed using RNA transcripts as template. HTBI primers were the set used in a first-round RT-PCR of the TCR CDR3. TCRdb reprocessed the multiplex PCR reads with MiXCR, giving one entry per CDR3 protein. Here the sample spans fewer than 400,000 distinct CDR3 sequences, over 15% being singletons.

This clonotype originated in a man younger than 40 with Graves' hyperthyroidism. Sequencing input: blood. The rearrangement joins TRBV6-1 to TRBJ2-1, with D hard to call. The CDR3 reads CASSFLGDEQFF. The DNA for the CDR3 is TGTGCCAGCAGTTTTCTAGGCGATGAGCAGTTCTTC.